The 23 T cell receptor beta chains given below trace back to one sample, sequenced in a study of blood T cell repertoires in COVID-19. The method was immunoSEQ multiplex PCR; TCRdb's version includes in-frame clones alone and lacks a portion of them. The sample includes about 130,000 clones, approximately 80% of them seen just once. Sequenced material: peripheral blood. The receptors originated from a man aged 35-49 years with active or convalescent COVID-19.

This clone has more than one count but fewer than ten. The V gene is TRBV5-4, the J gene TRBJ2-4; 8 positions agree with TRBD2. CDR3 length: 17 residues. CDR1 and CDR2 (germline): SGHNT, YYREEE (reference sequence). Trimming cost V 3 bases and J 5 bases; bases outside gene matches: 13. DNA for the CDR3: TGTGCCAGCAGCTCCGCTGCCGGGGGGGGATGGGAAAACATTCAGTACTTC. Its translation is CASSSAAGGGWENIQYF.

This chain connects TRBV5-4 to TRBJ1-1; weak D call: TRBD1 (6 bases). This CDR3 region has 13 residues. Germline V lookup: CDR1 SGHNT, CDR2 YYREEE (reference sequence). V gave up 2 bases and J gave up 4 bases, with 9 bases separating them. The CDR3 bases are TGTGCCAGCAGCTTCCAGGGGATCACTGAAGCTTTCTTT. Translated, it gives CASSFQGITEAFF.

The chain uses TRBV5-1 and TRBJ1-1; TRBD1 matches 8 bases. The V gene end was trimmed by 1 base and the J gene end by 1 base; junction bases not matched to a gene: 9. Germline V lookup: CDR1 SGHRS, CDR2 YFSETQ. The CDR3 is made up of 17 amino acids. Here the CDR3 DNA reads TGCGCCAGCAGCTTGCATATAAGGACAGGGCAGAACACTGAAGCTTTCTTT. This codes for CASSLHIRTGQNTEAFF.

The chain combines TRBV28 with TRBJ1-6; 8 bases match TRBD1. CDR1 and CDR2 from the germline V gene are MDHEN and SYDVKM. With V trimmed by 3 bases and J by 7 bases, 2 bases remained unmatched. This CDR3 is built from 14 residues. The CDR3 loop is CASSFRDRNSPLHF. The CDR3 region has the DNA TGTGCCAGCAGTTTCCGGGACAGGAATTCACCCCTCCACTTT. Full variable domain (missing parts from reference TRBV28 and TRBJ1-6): DVKVTQSSRYLVKRTGEKVFLECVQDMDHENMFWYRQDPGLGLRLIYFSYDVKMKEKGDIPEGYSVSREKKERFSLILESASTNQTSMYLCASSFRDRNSPLHFGNGTRLTVT.

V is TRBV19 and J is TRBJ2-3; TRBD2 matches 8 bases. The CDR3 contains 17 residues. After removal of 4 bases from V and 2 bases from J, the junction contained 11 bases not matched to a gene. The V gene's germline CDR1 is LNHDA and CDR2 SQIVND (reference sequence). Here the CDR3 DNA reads TGTGCCAGTAGTAAGGTTCCCGGGGGGGGCGACACAGATACGCAGTATTTT. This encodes CASSKVPGGGDTDTQYF.

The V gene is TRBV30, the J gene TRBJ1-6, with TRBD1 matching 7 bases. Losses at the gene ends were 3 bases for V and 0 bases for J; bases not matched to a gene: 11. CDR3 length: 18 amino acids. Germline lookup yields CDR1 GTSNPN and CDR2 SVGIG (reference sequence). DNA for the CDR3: TGTGCCTGGAGACCGGGACAGACGGGAAGCTCCTATAATTCACCCCTCCACTTT. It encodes CAWRPGQTGSSYNSPLHF.

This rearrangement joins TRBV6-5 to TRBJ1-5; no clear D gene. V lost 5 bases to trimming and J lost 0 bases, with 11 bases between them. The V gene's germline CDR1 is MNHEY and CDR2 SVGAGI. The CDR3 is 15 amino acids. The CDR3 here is CASSRGHDSNQPQHF. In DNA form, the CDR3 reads TGTGCCAGCAGTCGAGGGCATGATAGCAATCAGCCCCAGCATTTT.

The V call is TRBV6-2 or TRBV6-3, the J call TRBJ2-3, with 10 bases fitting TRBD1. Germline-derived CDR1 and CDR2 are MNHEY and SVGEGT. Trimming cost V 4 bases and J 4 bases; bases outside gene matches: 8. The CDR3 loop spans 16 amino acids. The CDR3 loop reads CASSFEDRGNPDTQYF. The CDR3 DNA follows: TGTGCCAGCAGTTTCGAGGACAGGGGGAATCCAGATACGCAGTATTTT.

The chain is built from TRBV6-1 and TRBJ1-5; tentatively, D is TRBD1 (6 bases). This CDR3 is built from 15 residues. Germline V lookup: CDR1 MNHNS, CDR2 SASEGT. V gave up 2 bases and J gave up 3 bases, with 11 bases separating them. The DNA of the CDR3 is TGTGCCAGCAGTGAATACGGACAGTCCAATCAGCCCCAGCATTTT. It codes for CASSEYGQSNQPQHF.

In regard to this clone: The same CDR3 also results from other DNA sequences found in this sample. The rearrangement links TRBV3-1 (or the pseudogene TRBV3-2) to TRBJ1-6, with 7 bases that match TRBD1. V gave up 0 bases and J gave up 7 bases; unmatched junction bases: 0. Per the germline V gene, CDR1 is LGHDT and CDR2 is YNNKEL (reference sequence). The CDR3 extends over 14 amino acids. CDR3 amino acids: CASSQDRGNSPLHF. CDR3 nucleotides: TGTGCCAGCAGCCAAGACAGGGGGAATTCACCCCTCCACTTT.

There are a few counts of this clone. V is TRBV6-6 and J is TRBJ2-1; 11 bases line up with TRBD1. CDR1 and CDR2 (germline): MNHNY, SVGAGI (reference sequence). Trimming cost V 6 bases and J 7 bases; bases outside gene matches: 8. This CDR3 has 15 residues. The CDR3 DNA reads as TGTGCCAGCAGCCAACCGGGACAGGGGGGAAATGAGCAGTTCTTC. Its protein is CASSQPGQGGNEQFF.

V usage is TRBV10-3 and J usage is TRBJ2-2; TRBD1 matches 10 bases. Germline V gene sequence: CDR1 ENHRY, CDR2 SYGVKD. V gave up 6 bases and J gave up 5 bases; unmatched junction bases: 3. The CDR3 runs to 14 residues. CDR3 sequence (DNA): TGTGCCATCAGCGGACAGGGGGGAACCGGGGAGCTGTTTTTT. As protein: CAISGQGGTGELFF.

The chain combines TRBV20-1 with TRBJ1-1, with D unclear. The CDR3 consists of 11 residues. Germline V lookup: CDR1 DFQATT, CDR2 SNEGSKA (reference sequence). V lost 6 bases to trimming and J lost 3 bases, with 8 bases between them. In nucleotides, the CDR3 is TGCAGTGCGGAGGACTACACTGAAGCTTTCTTT. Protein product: CSAEDYTEAFF.

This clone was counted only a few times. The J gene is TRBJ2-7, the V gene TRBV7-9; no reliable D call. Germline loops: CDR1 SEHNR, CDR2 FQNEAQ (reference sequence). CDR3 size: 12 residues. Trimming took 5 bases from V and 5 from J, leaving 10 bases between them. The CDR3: CASSPEHHEQYF. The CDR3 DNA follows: TGTGCCAGCAGCCCCGAGCACCACGAGCAGTACTTC.

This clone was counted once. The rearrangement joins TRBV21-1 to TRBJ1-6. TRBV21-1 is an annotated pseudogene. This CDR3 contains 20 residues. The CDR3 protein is CASSKGPRGDKSSYNSPLHF. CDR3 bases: TGTGCCAGCAGCAAAGGCCCCCGGGGAGACAAAAGCTCCTATAATTCACCCCTCCACTTT.

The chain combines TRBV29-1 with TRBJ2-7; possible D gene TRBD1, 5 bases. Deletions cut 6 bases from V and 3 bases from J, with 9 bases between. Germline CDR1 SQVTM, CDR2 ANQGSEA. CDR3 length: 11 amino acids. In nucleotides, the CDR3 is TGCAGCGTCACCACAGGCTACGAGCAGTACTTC. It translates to CSVTTGYEQYF.

CDR3 region: CATSGRDNQGNQPQHF. DNA for the CDR3: TGTGCCACCAGTGGACGGGACAACCAAGGCAATCAGCCCCAGCATTTT. The chain joins TRBV24-1 to TRBJ1-5; D may be TRBD1 (6 bases). Trimming took 5 bases from V and 2 from J, leaving 15 bases between them. Germline V gene lookup returns CDR1 KGHDR and CDR2 SFDVKD. This CDR3 spans 16 amino acids.

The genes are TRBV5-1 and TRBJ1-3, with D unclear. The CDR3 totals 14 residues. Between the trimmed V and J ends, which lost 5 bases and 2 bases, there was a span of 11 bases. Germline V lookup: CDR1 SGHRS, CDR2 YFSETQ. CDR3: CASSFDIAGNTIYF. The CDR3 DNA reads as TGCGCCAGCAGTTTTGACATTGCTGGAAACACCATATATTTT.

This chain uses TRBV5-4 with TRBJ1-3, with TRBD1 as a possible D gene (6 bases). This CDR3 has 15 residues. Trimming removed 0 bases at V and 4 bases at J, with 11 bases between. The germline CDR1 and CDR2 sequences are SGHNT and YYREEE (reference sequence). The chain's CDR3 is CASSLAGTMGNTIYF. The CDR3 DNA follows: TGTGCCAGCAGCTTGGCCGGGACAATGGGAAACACCATATATTTT.

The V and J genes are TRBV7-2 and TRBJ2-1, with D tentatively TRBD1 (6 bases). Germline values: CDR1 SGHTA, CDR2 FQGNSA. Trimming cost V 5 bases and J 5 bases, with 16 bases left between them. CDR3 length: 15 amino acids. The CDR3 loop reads CASSPSRTVNNEQFF. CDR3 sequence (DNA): TGTGCCAGCAGCCCCAGTCGGACAGTTAACAATGAGCAGTTCTTC.

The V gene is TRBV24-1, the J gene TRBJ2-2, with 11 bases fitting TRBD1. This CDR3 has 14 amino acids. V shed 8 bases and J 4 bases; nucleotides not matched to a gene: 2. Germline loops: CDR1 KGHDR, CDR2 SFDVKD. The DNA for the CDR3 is TGTGCCACCACTGGACAGGGGGCCACCGGGGAGCTGTTTTTT. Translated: CATTGQGATGELFF.

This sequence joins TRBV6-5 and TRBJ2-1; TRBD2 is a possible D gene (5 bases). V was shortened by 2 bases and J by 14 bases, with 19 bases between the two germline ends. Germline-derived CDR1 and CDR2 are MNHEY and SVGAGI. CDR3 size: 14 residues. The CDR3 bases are TGTGCCAGCAGTTACCTACTTTTCCCGGCGGAGGAGTTCTTC. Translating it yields CASSYLLFPAEEFF.

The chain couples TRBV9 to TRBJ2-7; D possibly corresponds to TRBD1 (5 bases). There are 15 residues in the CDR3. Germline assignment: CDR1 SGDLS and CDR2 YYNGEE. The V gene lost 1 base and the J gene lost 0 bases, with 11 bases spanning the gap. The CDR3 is CASSVSAGNSYEQYF. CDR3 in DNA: TGTGCCAGCAGCGTATCGGCAGGGAACTCCTACGAGCAGTACTTC.